These 12 T cell receptor beta chains came from one sample sequenced in a study of blood T cell repertoires in COVID-19. Measured with immunoSEQ multiplex PCR; TCRdb has only the in-frame clones, and not every one. The sample includes 80,000 to 95,000 clones, 86% of them seen just once. Sample: peripheral blood. These receptors all stem from a man over 45 with active or convalescent COVID-19.

This clone was picked up one time. The rearrangement joins TRBV27 to TRBJ2-1; TRBD1 matches at 7 bases. The V gene end was trimmed by 6 bases and the J gene end by 7 bases; junction bases not matched to a gene: 6. The CDR3 extends over 13 amino acids. From germline, CDR1 is MNHEY and CDR2 SMNVEV (reference sequence). The CDR3 is CASRKTGLNEQFF. CDR3 DNA: TGTGCCAGCAGGAAGACAGGGCTTAATGAGCAGTTCTTC.

This chain links TRBV28 with TRBJ2-7, with 7 nucleotides matching TRBD1. With 5 bases clipped from V and 6 bases from J, the junction kept 10 bases outside the gene matches. The V gene's germline CDR1 is MDHEN and CDR2 SYDVKM. The CDR3 loop spans 14 amino acids. CDR3 protein: CASSPTGWASEQYF. CDR3 sequence (DNA): TGTGCCAGCAGTCCGACAGGGTGGGCTAGCGAGCAGTACTTC. The full variable domain, with the rest looked up from reference TRBV28 and TRBJ2-7, is DVKVTQSSRYLVKRTGEKVFLECVQDMDHENMFWYRQDPGLGLRLIYFSYDVKMKEKGDIPEGYSVSREKKERFSLILESASTNQTSMYLCASSPTGWASEQYFGPGTRLTVT.

The chain links TRBV4-3 to TRBJ1-2; D unresolved. CDR1 is LGHNA and CDR2 is YSLEER in the germline V gene. The CDR3 loop spans 12 amino acids. The V end was cut by 3 bases, the J end by 3 bases, with 5 bases between. CDR3 nucleotides: TGCGCCAGCAGCCATAGAGACTATGGCTACACCTTC. Protein product: CASSHRDYGYTF.

On this clone: Other DNA sequences of this sample code for an identical CDR3. The chain employs TRBV11-2 and TRBJ1-1; TRBD1 aligns across 7 bases. V lost 5 bases and J lost 3; bases outside the gene matches: 3. Germline V CDR1 and CDR2: SGHAT, FQNNGV. This CDR3 has 13 residues. The CDR3 is CASSPDRDTEAFF. The DNA of the CDR3 is TGTGCCAGCAGCCCAGACAGGGACACTGAAGCTTTCTTT.

This clone was seen more than once but under ten times. The chain joins TRBV5-1 to TRBJ1-2; TRBD1 matches at 10 bases. The CDR3 sequence is 14 residues long. CDR1 is SGHRS, CDR2 YFSETQ, per germline. V lost 4 bases, J lost 4 bases, and 4 bases stayed unmatched. The CDR3 protein is CASSPGDRGYGYTF. Written as DNA, the CDR3 is TGCGCCAGCAGCCCTGGGGACAGGGGCTATGGCTACACCTTC.

CDR3 loop: CASSIDGSLGGYTF. In DNA form, the CDR3 reads TGTGCCAGTAGTATTGATGGCTCCCTGGGCGGCTACACCTTC. The V call is TRBV19, the J call TRBJ1-2, with D unclear. The CDR3 is 14 amino acids. The V and J ends lost 3 bases and 8 bases respectively, with 16 bases between them. From germline, CDR1 is LNHDA and CDR2 SQIVND (reference sequence).

The chain employs TRBV6-5 and TRBJ1-5; TRBD1 matches 9 bases. Trimming removed 5 bases from V and 2 bases from J; junction bases left unmatched: 1. The CDR3 extends over 14 amino acids. CDR1 and CDR2 (germline): MNHEY, SVGAGI. This CDR3 is CASSRDRGNQPQHF. The CDR3 DNA reads as TGTGCCAGCAGTAGGGACAGGGGCAATCAGCCCCAGCATTTT.

The chain carries TRBV5-4 and TRBJ1-2; D remains unclear. V was pared by 1 base and J by 4 bases, with 11 bases between. The CDR3 contains 14 residues. Germline V gene sequence: CDR1 SGHNT, CDR2 YYREEE (reference sequence). CDR3 protein: CASSLYGVGYGYTF. The CDR3 region has the DNA TGTGCCAGCAGCTTGTACGGGGTCGGCTATGGCTACACCTTC. The full variable domain, completed using reference TRBV5-4 and TRBJ1-2, is ETGVTQSPTHLIKTRGQQVTLRCSSQSGHNTVSWYQQALGQGPQFIFQYYREEENGRGNFPPRFSGLQFPNYSSELNVNALELDDSALYLCASSLYGVGYGYTFGSGTRLTVV.

This chain links TRBV7-2 with TRBJ2-1; no clear D gene. Between the trimmed V and J ends, which lost 1 base and 4 bases, there was a span of 11 bases. Germline-derived CDR1 and CDR2 are SGHTA and FQGNSA. The CDR3 sequence is 15 residues long. This CDR3 reads CASSLVFVTYNEQFF. The CDR3 DNA follows: TGTGCCAGCAGCTTAGTTTTCGTAACTTACAATGAGCAGTTCTTC.

The genes are TRBV6-5 and TRBJ1-6, with a weak D call TRBD1 (5 bases). The CDR3 loop spans 13 amino acids. CDR1 is MNHEY, CDR2 SVGAGI, per germline. Trimming stripped 6 bases from V and 8 bases from J, with 11 bases between. The CDR3 is CASSPRGDSPLHF. The CDR3 DNA reads as TGTGCCAGCAGCCCGCGGGGGGATTCACCCCTCCACTTT.

V and J are TRBV5-1 and TRBJ2-5, with D possibly being TRBD2 (6 bases). Looked up from germline, CDR1 is SGHRS and CDR2 is YFSETQ. This CDR3 spans 15 amino acids. With 0 bases removed from V and 2 bases from J, the gap between germline ends came to 11 bases. CDR3 DNA sequence: TGCGCCAGCAGCTTGGGCGGGATAGCACAAGAGACCCAGTACTTC. It yields the protein CASSLGGIAQETQYF.

The chain carries TRBV19 and TRBJ2-3; 13 bases are shared with TRBD2. The length of the CDR3 is 15 residues. The V segment lost 4 bases and the J segment 5 bases; nucleotides outside the gene matches: 3. Germline V CDR1 and CDR2: LNHDA, SQIVND (reference sequence). The DNA for the CDR3 is TGTGCCAGTAGTAGGACTAGCGGGGGCGAAGATACGCAGTATTTT. Its protein is CASSRTSGGEDTQYF.